These T cell receptor beta chains were read from a single sample in a study of T-cell reconstitution after alpha-beta-depleted transplantation in children. TCRdb fed the PCR reads into MiXCR, producing one record per CDR3 protein. The sample records 9,000 or so distinct CDR3 sequences, around 13% being singletons. Sample: PBMCs, mostly from graft donor cells, taken 60 days after TCRalphabeta/CD19-depleted stem cell transplant. The receptors were sampled from a male patient under 18 who had a stem cell transplant for acute lymphoblastic leukemia, so the T cells may come from the graft donor. Each CDR3 is given with its conserved first and last residue. The D gene is left open where the match is weak. The listing skips clone size in some rows; elsewhere it reads once, few, many or a size class.

CDR3 length: 14
D gene: -
J gene: TRBJ1-6
V gene: TRBV12-3/TRBV12-4
clone size: many
CDR3 DNA: TGTGCCAGCAGTTTTCAGGGTGTCGGTTCACCCCTCCACTTT
CDR3 protein: CASSFQGVGSPLHF

CDR3 length: 16
D gene: TRBD2
J gene: TRBJ2-7
V gene: TRBV14
clone size: few
CDR3 DNA: TGTGCCAGCAGCGTCCTCGATGTGCGGGGGATCTACGAGCAGTACTTC
CDR3 protein: CASSVLDVRGIYEQYF

CDR3 length: 14
D gene: -
J gene: TRBJ2-7
V gene: TRBV5-1
clone size: many
CDR3 DNA: TGCGCCAGCAGCTTGGGGGAAAACTCCTACGAGCAGTACTTC
CDR3 protein: CASSLGENSYEQYF

CDR3 length: 15
D gene: TRBD2
J gene: TRBJ2-2
V gene: TRBV10-2
clone size: many
CDR3 DNA: TGCGCCAGGGGGACTAGCGATAAAGGAACCGGGGAGCTGTTTTTT
CDR3 protein: CARGTSDKGTGELFF

CDR3 length: 14
D gene: -
J gene: TRBJ2-3
V gene: TRBV18
clone size: many
CDR3 DNA: TGTGCCAGCTCACCGCAAAAAGGCACAGATACGCAGTATTTT
CDR3 protein: CASSPQKGTDTQYF

CDR3 length: 16
D gene: -
J gene: TRBJ2-1
V gene: TRBV29-1
clone size: -
CDR3 DNA: TGCAGCGTTGAAGATTTCTCCGGCAGGGACTACAATGAGCAGTTCTTC
CDR3 protein: CSVEDFSGRDYNEQFF

CDR3 length: 18
D gene: -
J gene: TRBJ1-6
V gene: TRBV3-1
clone size: many
CDR3 DNA: TGTGCCAGCAGCCAAGTAGTTGGGAGGCGGGGCCTTAATTCACCCCTCCACTTT
CDR3 protein: CASSQVVGRRGLNSPLHF

CDR3 length: 12
D gene: -
J gene: TRBJ2-3
V gene: TRBV10-3
clone size: many
CDR3 DNA: TGTGCCATCAGTGAGTCGGCAGATACGCAGTATTTT
CDR3 protein: CAISESADTQYF

CDR3 length: 12
D gene: -
J gene: TRBJ2-1
V gene: TRBV5-1
clone size: many
CDR3 DNA: TGCGCCAGCAGTCGGGTTGGGGATGAGCAGTTCTTC
CDR3 protein: CASSRVGDEQFF

CDR3 length: 11
D gene: -
J gene: TRBJ2-5
V gene: TRBV6-2/TRBV6-3
clone size: few
CDR3 DNA: TGTGCCAGCAGTTTAAAAGAGACCCAGTACTTC
CDR3 protein: CASSLKETQYF

CDR3 length: 11
D gene: -
J gene: TRBJ1-2
V gene: TRBV29-1
clone size: medium-sized
CDR3 DNA: TGCAGCGTTGTGCCCAACAACGGCTACACCTTC
CDR3 protein: CSVVPNNGYTF

CDR3 length: 16
D gene: TRBD2
J gene: TRBJ2-7
V gene: TRBV7-9
clone size: many
CDR3 DNA: TGTGCCAGCAGCGCCGCCGGGACTAGCGTCACCTACGAGCAGTACTTC
CDR3 protein: CASSAAGTSVTYEQYF

CDR3 length: 12
D gene: -
J gene: TRBJ2-7
V gene: TRBV7-2
clone size: -
CDR3 DNA: TGTGCCAGCAGCTTGGGCCAGGGGGGTTGGTACTTC
CDR3 protein: CASSLGQGGWYF

CDR3 length: 13
D gene: -
J gene: TRBJ2-1
V gene: TRBV6-1
clone size: many
CDR3 DNA: TGTGCCAGCAGACCGCGGGCCCCCCATGAGCAGTTCTTC
CDR3 protein: CASRPRAPHEQFF

CDR3 length: 14
D gene: TRBD1
J gene: TRBJ1-5
V gene: TRBV7-2
clone size: many
CDR3 DNA: TGTGCCAGCAGCATCAGACAGGGCGGCCAGCCCCAGCATTTT
CDR3 protein: CASSIRQGGQPQHF

CDR3 length: 15
D gene: -
J gene: TRBJ1-1
V gene: TRBV29-1
clone size: many
CDR3 DNA: TGCAGCGTCGTTTCGAGGGCCGGACCGAACACTGAAGCTTTCTTT
CDR3 protein: CSVVSRAGPNTEAFF

CDR3 length: 17
D gene: TRBD1
J gene: TRBJ2-7
V gene: TRBV7-9
clone size: many
CDR3 DNA: TGTGCCAGCAGTCCTTCACTTCGACAGGGCTTATGGTACGAGCAGTACTTC
CDR3 protein: CASSPSLRQGLWYEQYF

CDR3 length: 20
D gene: TRBD2
J gene: TRBJ2-7
V gene: TRBV5-8
clone size: many
CDR3 DNA: TGTGCCAGCAGCTTGATACCGGGACTAGCGGGAGGGGATGGCCTACTGGAGCAGTACTTC
CDR3 protein: CASSLIPGLAGGDGLLEQYF

CDR3 length: 11
D gene: -
J gene: TRBJ2-1
V gene: TRBV11-1
clone size: many
CDR3 DNA: TGTGCCAGCCAAGACACTAAAAGGCAGTTCTTC
CDR3 protein: CASQDTKRQFF

CDR3 length: 16
D gene: TRBD1
J gene: TRBJ1-1
V gene: TRBV13
clone size: many
CDR3 DNA: TGTGCCAGCAGCGACCCCTTTGACAGGGGGCGAACTGAAGCTTTCTTT
CDR3 protein: CASSDPFDRGRTEAFF

CDR3 length: 14
D gene: TRBD1
J gene: TRBJ1-2
V gene: TRBV4-2
clone size: many
CDR3 DNA: TGTGCCAGCAGCCAGGAAACAGGGGACTATGGCTACACCTTC
CDR3 protein: CASSQETGDYGYTF

CDR3 length: 18
D gene: TRBD1
J gene: TRBJ1-5
V gene: TRBV7-2
clone size: many
CDR3 DNA: TGTGCCAGCAGCTTTCTTCCGCAGGGGGGCGGTTGGAATCAGCCCCAGCATTTT
CDR3 protein: CASSFLPQGGGWNQPQHF